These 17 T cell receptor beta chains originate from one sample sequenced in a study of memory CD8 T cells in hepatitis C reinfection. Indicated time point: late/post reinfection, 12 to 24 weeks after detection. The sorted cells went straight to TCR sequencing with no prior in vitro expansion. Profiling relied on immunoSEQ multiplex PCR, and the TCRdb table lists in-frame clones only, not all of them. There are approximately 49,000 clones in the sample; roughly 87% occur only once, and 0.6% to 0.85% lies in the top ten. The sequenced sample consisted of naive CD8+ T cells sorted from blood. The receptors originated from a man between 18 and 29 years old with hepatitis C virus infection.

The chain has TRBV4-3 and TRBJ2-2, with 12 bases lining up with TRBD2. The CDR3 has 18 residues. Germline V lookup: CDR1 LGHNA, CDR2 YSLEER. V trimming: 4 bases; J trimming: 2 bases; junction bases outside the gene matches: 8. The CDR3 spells CASSPRTSGAYNTGELFF. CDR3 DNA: TGCGCCAGCAGCCCCCGGACTAGCGGGGCTTATAACACCGGGGAGCTGTTTTTT.

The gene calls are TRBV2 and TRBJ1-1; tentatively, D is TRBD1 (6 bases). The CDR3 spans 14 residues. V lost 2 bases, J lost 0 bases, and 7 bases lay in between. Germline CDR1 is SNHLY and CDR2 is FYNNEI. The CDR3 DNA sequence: TGTGCCAGCAGTGAAAACAGGGTGAACACTGAAGCTTTCTTT. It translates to CASSENRVNTEAFF.

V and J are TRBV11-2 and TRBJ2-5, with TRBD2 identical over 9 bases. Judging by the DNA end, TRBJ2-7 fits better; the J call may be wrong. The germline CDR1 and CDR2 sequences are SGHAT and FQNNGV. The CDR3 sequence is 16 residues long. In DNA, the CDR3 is TGTGCCAGCAGCTTAGATCGGGGACTAGCCCGCTACGAGCAGTACTTC. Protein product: CASSLDRGLARYEQYF.

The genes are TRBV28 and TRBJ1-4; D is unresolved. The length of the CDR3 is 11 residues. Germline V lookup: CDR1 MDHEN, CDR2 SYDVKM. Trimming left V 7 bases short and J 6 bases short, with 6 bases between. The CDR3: CASMGDEKLFF. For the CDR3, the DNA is TGTGCCAGCATGGGAGATGAAAAACTGTTTTTT. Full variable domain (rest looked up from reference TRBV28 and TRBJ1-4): DVKVTQSSRYLVKRTGEKVFLECVQDMDHENMFWYRQDPGLGLRLIYFSYDVKMKEKGDIPEGYSVSREKKERFSLILESASTNQTSMYLCASMGDEKLFFGSGTQLSVL.

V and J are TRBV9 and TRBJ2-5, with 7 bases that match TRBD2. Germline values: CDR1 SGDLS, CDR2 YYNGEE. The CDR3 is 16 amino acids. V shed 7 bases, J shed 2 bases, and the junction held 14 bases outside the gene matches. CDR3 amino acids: CASATWAGAGQETQYF. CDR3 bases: TGTGCCAGCGCTACTTGGGCGGGAGCGGGTCAAGAGACCCAGTACTTC.

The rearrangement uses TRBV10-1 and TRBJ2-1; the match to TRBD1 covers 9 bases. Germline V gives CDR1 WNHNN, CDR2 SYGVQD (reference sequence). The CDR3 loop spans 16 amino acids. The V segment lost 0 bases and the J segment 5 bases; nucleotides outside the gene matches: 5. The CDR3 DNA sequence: TGCGCCAGCAGTGAGTCCGGGACAGGGATCCACAATGAGCAGTTCTTC. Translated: CASSESGTGIHNEQFF.

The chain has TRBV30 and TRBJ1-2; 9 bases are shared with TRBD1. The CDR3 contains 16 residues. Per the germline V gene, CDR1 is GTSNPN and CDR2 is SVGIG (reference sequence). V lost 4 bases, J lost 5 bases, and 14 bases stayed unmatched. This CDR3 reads CAWNPRGQGWWYGYTF. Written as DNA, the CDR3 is TGTGCCTGGAATCCTCGGGGACAGGGTTGGTGGTATGGCTACACCTTC.

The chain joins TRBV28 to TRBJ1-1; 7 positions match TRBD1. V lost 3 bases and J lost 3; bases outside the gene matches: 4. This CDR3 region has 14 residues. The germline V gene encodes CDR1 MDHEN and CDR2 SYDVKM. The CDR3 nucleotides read TGTGCCAGCAGTTTGCAGGGGGTGTACACTGAAGCTTTCTTT. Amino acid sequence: CASSLQGVYTEAFF.

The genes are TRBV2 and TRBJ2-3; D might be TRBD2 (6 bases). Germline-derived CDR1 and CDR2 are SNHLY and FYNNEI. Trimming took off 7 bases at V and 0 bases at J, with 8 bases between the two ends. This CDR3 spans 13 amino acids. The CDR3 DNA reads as TGTGCCAGCAAGGAGGGGAGCACAGATACGCAGTATTTT. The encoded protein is CASKEGSTDTQYF. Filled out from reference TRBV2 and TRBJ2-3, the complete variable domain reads EPEVTQTPSHQVTQMGQEVILRCVPISNHLYFYWYRQILGQKVEFLVSFYNNEISEKSEIFDDQFSVERPDGSNFTLKIRSTKLEDSAMYFCASKEGSTDTQYFGPGTRLTVL.

The CDR3 reads CASSIGWESTDTQYF. In DNA, the CDR3 is TGTGCCAGTAGTATAGGTTGGGAGAGCACAGATACGCAGTATTTT. The chain employs TRBV19 and TRBJ2-3; TRBD2 is a possible D gene (5 bases). Germline loops: CDR1 LNHDA, CDR2 SQIVND (reference sequence). The V gene lost 1 base and the J gene lost 0 bases, with 8 bases spanning the gap. The CDR3 totals 15 residues. The whole variable domain, remainder taken from reference TRBV19 and TRBJ2-3, is DGGITQSPKYLFRKEGQNVTLSCEQNLNHDAMYWYRQDPGQGLRLIYYSQIVNDFQKGDIAEGYSVSREKKESFPLTVTSAQKNPTAFYLCASSIGWESTDTQYFGPGTRLTVL.

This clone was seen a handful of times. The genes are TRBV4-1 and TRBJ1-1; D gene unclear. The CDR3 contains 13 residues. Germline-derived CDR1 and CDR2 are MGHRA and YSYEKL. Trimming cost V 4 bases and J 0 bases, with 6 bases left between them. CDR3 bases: TGCGCCAGCAGCCCCAGGATGAACACTGAAGCTTTCTTT. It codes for CASSPRMNTEAFF.

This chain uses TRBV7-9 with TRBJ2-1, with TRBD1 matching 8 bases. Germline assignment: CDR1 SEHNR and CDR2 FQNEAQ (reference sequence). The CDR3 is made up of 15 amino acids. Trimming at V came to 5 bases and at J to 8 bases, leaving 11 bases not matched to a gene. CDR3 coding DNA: TGTGCCAGCAGCCGAGGGCCAGGGGGCAGGGATGAGCAGTTCTTC. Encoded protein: CASSRGPGGRDEQFF. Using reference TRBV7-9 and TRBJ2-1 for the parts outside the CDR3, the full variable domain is DTGVSQNPRHKITKRGQNVTFRCDPISEHNRLYWYRQTLGQGPEFLTYFQNEAQLEKSRLLSDRFSAERPKGSFSTLEIQRTEQGDSAMYLCASSRGPGGRDEQFFGPGTRLTVL.

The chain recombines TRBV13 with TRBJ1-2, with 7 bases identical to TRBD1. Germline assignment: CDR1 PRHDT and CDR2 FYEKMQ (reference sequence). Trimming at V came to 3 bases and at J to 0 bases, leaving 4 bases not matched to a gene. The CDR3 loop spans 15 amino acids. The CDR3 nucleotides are TGTGCCAGCAGCTTGGGACAGTACTCTAACTATGGCTACACCTTC. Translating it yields CASSLGQYSNYGYTF.

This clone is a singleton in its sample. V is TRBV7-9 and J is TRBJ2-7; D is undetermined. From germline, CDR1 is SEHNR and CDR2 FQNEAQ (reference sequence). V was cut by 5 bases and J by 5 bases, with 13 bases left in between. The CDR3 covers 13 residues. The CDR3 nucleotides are TGTGCCAGCAGCGCTCCAGGATCCCACGAGCAGTACTTC. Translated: CASSAPGSHEQYF.

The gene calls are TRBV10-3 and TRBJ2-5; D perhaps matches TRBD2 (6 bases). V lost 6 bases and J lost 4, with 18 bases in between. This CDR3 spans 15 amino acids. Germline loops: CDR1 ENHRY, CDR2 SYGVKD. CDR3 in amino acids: CAIREAGLAGETQYF. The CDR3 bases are TGTGCCATCAGGGAGGCGGGGTTGGCAGGAGAGACCCAGTACTTC.

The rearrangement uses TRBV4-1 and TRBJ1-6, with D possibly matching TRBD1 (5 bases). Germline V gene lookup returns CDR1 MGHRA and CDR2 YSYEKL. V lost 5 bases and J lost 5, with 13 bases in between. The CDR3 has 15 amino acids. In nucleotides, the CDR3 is TGCGCCAGCAGCGCTGGCGGACAAGATAATTCACCCCTCCACTTT. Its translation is CASSAGGQDNSPLHF.

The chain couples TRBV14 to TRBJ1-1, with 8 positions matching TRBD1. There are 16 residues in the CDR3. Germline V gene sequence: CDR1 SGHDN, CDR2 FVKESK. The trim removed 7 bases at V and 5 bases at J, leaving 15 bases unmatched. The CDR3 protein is CASMGRGTGGITEAFF. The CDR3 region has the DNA TGTGCCAGCATGGGGAGGGGTACAGGGGGGATTACTGAAGCTTTCTTT.